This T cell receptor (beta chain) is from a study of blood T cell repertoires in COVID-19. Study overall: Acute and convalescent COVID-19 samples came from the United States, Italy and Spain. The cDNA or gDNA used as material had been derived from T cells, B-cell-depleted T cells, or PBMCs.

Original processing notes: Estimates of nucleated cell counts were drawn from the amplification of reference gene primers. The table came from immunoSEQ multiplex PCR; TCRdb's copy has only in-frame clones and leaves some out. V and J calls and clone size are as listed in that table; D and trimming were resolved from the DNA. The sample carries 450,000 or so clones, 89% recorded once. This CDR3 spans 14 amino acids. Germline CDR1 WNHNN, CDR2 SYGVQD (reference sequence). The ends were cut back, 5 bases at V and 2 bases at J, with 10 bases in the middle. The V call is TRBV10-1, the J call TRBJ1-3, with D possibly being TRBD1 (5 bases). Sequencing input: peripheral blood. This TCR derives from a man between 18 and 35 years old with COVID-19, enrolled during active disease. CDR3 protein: CASSSSGAGNTIYF. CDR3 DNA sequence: TGCGCCAGCAGTTCATCGGGGGCTGGAAACACCATATATTTT.